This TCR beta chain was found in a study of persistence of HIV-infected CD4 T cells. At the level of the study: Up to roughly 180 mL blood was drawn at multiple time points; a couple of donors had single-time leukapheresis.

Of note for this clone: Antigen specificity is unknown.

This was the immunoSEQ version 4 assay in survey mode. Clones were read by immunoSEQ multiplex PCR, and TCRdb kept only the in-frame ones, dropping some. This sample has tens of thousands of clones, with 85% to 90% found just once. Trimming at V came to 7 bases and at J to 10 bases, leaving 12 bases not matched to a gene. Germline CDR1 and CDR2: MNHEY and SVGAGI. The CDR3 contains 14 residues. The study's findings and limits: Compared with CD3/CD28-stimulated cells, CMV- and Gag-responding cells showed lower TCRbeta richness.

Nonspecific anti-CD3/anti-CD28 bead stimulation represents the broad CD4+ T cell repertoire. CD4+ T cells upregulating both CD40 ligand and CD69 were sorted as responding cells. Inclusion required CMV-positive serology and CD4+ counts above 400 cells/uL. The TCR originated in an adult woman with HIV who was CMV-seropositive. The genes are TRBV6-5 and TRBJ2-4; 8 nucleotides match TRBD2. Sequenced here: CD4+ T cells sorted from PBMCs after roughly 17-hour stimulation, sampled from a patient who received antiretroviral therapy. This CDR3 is CASTRTGGGEIQYF. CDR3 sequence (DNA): TGTGCCAGCACTCGGACCGGGGGGGGCGAGATTCAGTACTTC.